Listed below are T cell receptor beta chains from one sample, sequenced in a study of technical replicates of blood from a few donors. Libraries were prepared by immunoSEQ multiplex PCR; TCRdb keeps only in-frame clonotypes and omits some of them. The sample holds approximately 80,000 clones, about 89% seen once. Source material: T cells isolated from PBMCs. These receptors were taken from a human donor in good health. The CDR3 runs from the conserved cysteine through the conserved F or W.

J	V	CDR3
TRBJ2-7	TRBV27	CASSPGTGFEQYF
TRBJ1-2	TRBV5-1	CASSSPGGEVWDYGYTF
TRBJ2-1	TRBV9	CASSHPQTGGELESYNEQFF
TRBJ2-5	TRBV30	CAWSSIEETQYF
TRBJ2-3	TRBV5-1	CASSLDSTDTQYF
TRBJ2-1	TRBV28	CASSQGSWNEQFF
TRBJ2-6	TRBV7-9	CASSFLAGGPSGANVLTF
TRBJ2-1	TRBV2	CASREGTSYDYNEQFF
TRBJ2-5	TRBV30	CAWSGGETQYF
TRBJ2-7	TRBV29-1	CSVGRVGYEQYF
TRBJ2-1	TRBV28	CASSLDRLWGNEQFF
TRBJ2-2	TRBV18	CASSPGLAGEPNTGELFF
TRBJ2-2	TRBV4-2	CASSQVLGDTGELFF
TRBJ2-5	TRBV6-6	CASSYGGRANRETQYF
TRBJ2-3	TRBV5-1	CASSLAGLASTDTQYF
TRBJ2-7	TRBV5-4	CASSLAGRDRGTYEQYF
TRBJ2-5	TRBV7-8	CASSYPGLAGVQTQYF
TRBJ2-4	TRBV7-2	CASSLPSGIAKNIQYF
TRBJ1-2	TRBV21-1	CASSIELYGYTF
TRBJ2-7	TRBV29-1	CSVEGRTSGTYEQYF
TRBJ1-4	TRBV4-3	CASSQDRRGEKLFF
TRBJ2-3	TRBV6-5	CATHRGTDTQYF
TRBJ2-5	TRBV25-1	CASSEYGRAQETQYF
TRBJ2-2	TRBV2	CASSEDLGLVEIGELFF
TRBJ1-3	TRBV2	CASSATGSGNTIYF
TRBJ1-5	TRBV9	CASSVGGNSNQPQHF
TRBJ1-1	TRBV9	CASRHPGTEAFF
TRBJ1-4	TRBV19	CASSIYSATNEKLFF
TRBJ2-1	TRBV5-8	CASSPLANEQFF
TRBJ2-7	TRBV30	CAWKVAGADEQYF
TRBJ2-1	TRBV6-1	CASLLGSSYNEQFF
TRBJ2-1	TRBV4-1	CASSRQGSYNEQFF
TRBJ2-1	TRBV28	CASSLLTSGVSNEQFF
TRBJ2-2	TRBV9	CASSVVRTGDTGELFF
TRBJ1-1	TRBV2	CASSGTPNTEAFF
TRBJ1-2	TRBV30	CAWRPLDTNYGYTF
TRBJ2-7	TRBV11-3	CASSGSGSYYEQYF
TRBJ2-6	TRBV19	CASSIEWQTGANVLTF
TRBJ2-1	TRBV28	CASSLSRPGGVHEQFF
TRBJ2-1	TRBV7-7	CALGKAGGAYNEQFF
TRBJ2-5	TRBV7-2	CASSGGGSGRAQYF
TRBJ2-7	TRBV6-5	CASSQTMAWEQYF
TRBJ1-5	TRBV10-1	CASSETGVNQPQHF
TRBJ1-2	TRBV9	CASSVAPRDSRRGYTF
TRBJ2-7	TRBV27	CASSLLSRDRKQYF
TRBJ2-1	TRBV7-3	CASSSGHYNEQFF
TRBJ1-2	TRBV5-6	CASSLGQGFYGYTF
TRBJ1-2	TRBV10-3	CAITGGAGGYTF
TRBJ2-7	TRBV28	CASSLRSGRGYEQYF
TRBJ1-1	TRBV19	CASIGGLNTEAFF
TRBJ1-5	TRBV27	CASSLGQGINQPQHF